What follows is one TCR beta chain and its context. The data stem from a study of blood T cell repertoires in COVID-19. About the study: COVID-19 samples, acute and convalescent, were from the United States, Italy and Spain. Sample material is recorded as cDNA or gDNA derived from T cells, B-cell-depleted T cells, or PBMCs.

Per the original methods: Scientists estimated how many nucleated cells there were by amplifying reference gene primers. Sequencing was performed with immunoSEQ multiplex PCR; in TCRdb, only in-frame clones are kept and a portion is missing. That table gives V, J and clone size, and the DNA gave D and trimming. The data hold a few hundred thousand clones, with 80% to 90% observed a single time. The CDR3 consists of 16 residues. Germline V gives CDR1 SGHRS, CDR2 YFSETQ. Trimming took 0 bases from V and 4 from J, leaving 14 bases between them. The source material was peripheral blood. The chain couples TRBV5-1 to TRBJ2-1; D gene ambiguous. The clonotype comes from a man in his 60s with acute or convalescent COVID-19. The CDR3 protein is CASSLAPARIYNEQFF. The CDR3 coding sequence is TGCGCCAGCAGCTTGGCCCCTGCCAGAATATACAATGAGCAGTTCTTC.